These 3 T cell receptor beta chains came from one sample sequenced in a study of post-analysis software for immune sequencing data. General observations from the study: TRBV5-6, TRBV5-1 and TRBV20-1 belonged to a set of about 5 TRBV segments that were more frequent in patients than controls.

These receptors' targets are unknown. The TCR beta cDNA libraries contained unique molecular identifiers. One entry per CDR3 protein results from TCRdb running MiXCR on the PCR reads. Altogether a few hundred thousand distinct CDR3 sequences are present, 34% being singletons, with the ten largest covering approximately 6%. Sequenced: blood. The origin of the receptors is a girl aged 2-17 years with multiple sclerosis.

This clonotype came up a few times. The rearrangement joins TRBV6-5 to TRBJ1-2; D unresolved. The germline V gene has CDR1 MNHEY and CDR2 SVGAGI. The V end was cut by 6 bases, the J end by 7 bases, with 15 bases between. The CDR3 has 13 amino acids. DNA of the CDR3: TGTGCCAGCAGGATTTCCGAGGGAGTTGGCTACACCTTC. It is translated as CASRISEGVGYTF.

V gene TRBV28 combines with J gene TRBJ2-1; the match to TRBD2 covers 9 bases. The CDR3 is made up of 16 amino acids. The junction had 11 bases not matched to a gene; V was cut back by 4 bases and J by 7 bases. Per germline, CDR1 MDHEN and CDR2 SYDVKM. DNA of the CDR3: TGTGCCAGCAGTTCTCGGCGGGGGGGCGTGGCTAATGAGCAGTTCTTC. It is translated as CASSSRRGGVANEQFF. Full variable domain (rest looked up from reference TRBV28 and TRBJ2-1): DVKVTQSSRYLVKRTGEKVFLECVQDMDHENMFWYRQDPGLGLRLIYFSYDVKMKEKGDIPEGYSVSREKKERFSLILESASTNQTSMYLCASSSRRGGVANEQFFGPGTRLTVL.

The table lists this clonotype with a few counts. The chain recombines TRBV4-1 with TRBJ1-1, with TRBD1 identical over 9 bases. The J segment lost 4 bases and the V segment lost 2 bases, leaving 17 bases of the junction unmatched. The CDR3 runs to 19 residues. Germline assignment: CDR1 MGHRA and CDR2 YSYEKL. The CDR3 spells CASSQSKGGDRVFSTEAFF. The DNA for the CDR3 is TGCGCCAGCAGCCAATCAAAGGGGGGGGACAGGGTATTTAGCACTGAAGCTTTCTTT.